This entry concerns a single T cell receptor beta chain. Its binding antigen is unknown. No qualities accompany the bases; no much larger clone lies one base away. The CDR3 runs 15 residues from the cysteine to the phenylalanine. The entry retains the CDR3 DNA only, 45 bases that are in frame from base 1. Clipping removes 0 bases from V and 4 bases from J, with 4 as the unmatched junction base count. CDR1 MDHEN and CDR2 SYDVKM were looked up in the germline V gene. The immunoSEQ Assay, a bias-controlled multiplex PCR, was used to amplify TCRbeta CDR3 regions from genomic DNA. As for the authors' bioinformatics: The number of nucleated cells in each sample was estimated from the amplification of reference gene primers within the assay. To quantify the absolute abundance of each unique TCRbeta CDR3 rearrangement, sequence reads were collapsed and filtered. For each sample, productive Simpson clonality was calculated as the square root of Simpson's diversity index over productive rearrangements. Sourced from immuneACCESS, this table was stored by TCRdb with only in-frame sequences that have V and J called. A share of the clones is absent; for the studies checked, an unresolved V gene accounts for under half, and the remainder has no known explanation. That table supplies the V and J calls and clone size; D and trimming were determined from the DNA. The sample records roughly 90,000 clones, 89% of which are singletons. The ten largest account for approximately 5.5% of the sample.

The data were taken from a study of blood T cell repertoires in COVID-19 (dated by TCRdb to about 2020). About the investigation overall: The collaborator samples originated in the United States, Italy and Spain and spanned the acute and convalescent phases of COVID-19. The prospective study material was composed of cDNA or gDNA derived from T cells, B-cell-depleted T cells, or PBMCs. Subjects who had been exposed to COVID-19, were actively infected with it, or had recovered from it provided the deeply sampled blood TCRbeta repertoires that made up the dataset. Where available, HLA class I and class II types were obtained from metadata supplied by the sample provider rather than from assay-based typing. Samples were obtained from the ongoing ImmuneRACE study (first 160 participants) and from approximately 1,200 subjects provided by 6 global collaborators. A de-identified subject ID, COVID-19 status, age in years and sex were almost always included in the sample metadata. The repertoires were made available in a free public database intended to serve as a resource for research on the immune response to SARS-CoV-2. Study-level results and caveats: Clinical and demographic metadata were provided uncurated, with the amount varying by source and participant.

Collaborating institutions collected whole blood in K2EDTA tubes following their own protocols. For TCRbeta analysis, collaborators shipped samples as frozen whole blood, isolated PBMCs, or DNA extracted from either of those sample types. The chain is assembled from TRBV28 and TRBJ2-3, with 7 junctional bases fitting TRBD1. The TCR comes from a woman of 80 years or more with active COVID-19. The sequenced sample was peripheral blood. The CDR3 region: CASSLWRGRADTQYF. The DNA sequence is as follows: TGTGCCAGCAGTTTATGGAGGGGGCGGGCAGATACGCAGTATTTT.